Below, 22 T cell receptor beta chains from the same sample are listed, as sequenced in a study of blood T cell repertoires in COVID-19. Sequencing was performed with immunoSEQ multiplex PCR; in TCRdb, only in-frame clones are kept and a portion is missing. The profile shows roughly 350,000 clones, 91% of them singletons. The sequenced material came from peripheral blood. Receptor source: a woman aged 18 to 35 who had recovered from COVID-19.

This chain links TRBV6-2 or TRBV6-3 with TRBJ1-1; 8 nucleotides match TRBD1. The CDR3 is 18 amino acids. Germline V gene lookup returns CDR1 MNHEY and CDR2 SVGEGT. Losses at the gene ends were 0 bases for V and 3 bases for J; bases not matched to a gene: 12. CDR3 protein: CASSYSQGAFPLDTEAFF. The CDR3 DNA follows: TGTGCCAGCAGTTACTCTCAGGGGGCTTTCCCGTTGGACACTGAAGCTTTCTTT.

This sequence joins TRBV4-3 and TRBJ2-3; 14 nucleotides line up with TRBD2. The CDR3 consists of 17 residues. From germline, CDR1 is LGHNA and CDR2 YSLEER. After removal of 2 bases from V and 5 bases from J, the junction contained 6 bases not matched to a gene. This chain's CDR3 is CASSQQGLAGGVDTQYF. CDR3 coding DNA: TGCGCCAGCAGCCAACAAGGACTAGCGGGAGGTGTAGATACGCAGTATTTT.

The V call is TRBV9, the J call TRBJ1-4; D might be TRBD1 (5 bases). Germline loops: CDR1 SGDLS, CDR2 YYNGEE. The CDR3 runs 14 residues. V lost 2 bases, J lost 2 bases, and 7 bases lay in between. This CDR3 reads CASSVPGTNEKLFF. CDR3 in DNA: TGTGCCAGCAGCGTCCCAGGGACTAATGAAAAACTGTTTTTT.

The rearrangement joins TRBV4-1 to TRBJ1-3; no reliable D call. Trimming cost V 2 bases and J 0 bases, with 5 bases left between them. Germline assignment: CDR1 MGHRA and CDR2 YSYEKL. CDR3 size: 14 residues. CDR3 sequence reads: CASSQMSSGNTIYF. The CDR3 nucleotides read TGCGCCAGCAGCCAAATGAGCTCTGGAAACACCATATATTTT.

This chain uses TRBV11-2 with TRBJ1-3; the D is unclear. Trimming took 5 bases from V and 3 from J, leaving 14 bases between them. The CDR3 contains 15 residues. Germline V gene data show CDR1 as SGHAT and CDR2 as FQNNGV. CDR3 amino acids: CASSPLVGHGNTIYF. The CDR3 DNA is TGTGCCAGCAGCCCACTAGTAGGGCATGGAAACACCATATATTTT.

The chain joins TRBV14 to TRBJ1-1; no definite D call. From germline, CDR1 is SGHDN and CDR2 FVKESK. V was cut by 2 bases and J by 2 bases, with 9 bases left in between. The length of the CDR3 is 14 residues. The CDR3 coding sequence is TGTGCCAGCAGCCAATTATCAGGTAACACTGAAGCTTTCTTT. It encodes CASSQLSGNTEAFF.

The rearrangement uses TRBV10-2 and TRBJ2-5; 11 bases are a match to TRBD2. Germline V CDR1 and CDR2: WSHSY, SAAADI. The CDR3 is 16 amino acids. V was clipped by 1 base and J by 2 bases; unmatched bases: 3. The CDR3 coding sequence is TGCGCCAGCAGTGAGTTAGCGGGAGGGTGGCAAGAGACCCAGTACTTC. Translated: CASSELAGGWQETQYF.

For this clone: This sample includes further DNA sequences coding for the same CDR3. This sequence joins TRBV11-3 and TRBJ2-1; TRBD2 aligns across 8 bases. The V gene end was trimmed by 1 base and the J gene end by 2 bases; junction bases not matched to a gene: 1. The germline gives CDR1 SGHNT, CDR2 YENEEA. This CDR3 region has 15 residues. In DNA form, the CDR3 reads TGTGCCAGCAGCTTAGGAGCGGGGGCCTACAATGAGCAGTTCTTC. Encoded protein: CASSLGAGAYNEQFF.

V and J are TRBV19 and TRBJ2-1, with 10 bases aligning to TRBD2. V shed 6 bases, J shed 10 bases, and the junction held 12 bases outside the gene matches. CDR3 length equals 15 residues. Germline CDR1 LNHDA, CDR2 SQIVND (reference sequence). The CDR3 spells CASRGSGRGWREQFF. CDR3 in DNA: TGTGCCAGTAGGGGGAGCGGGAGGGGATGGAGGGAGCAGTTCTTC.

In nucleotides, the CDR3 is TGCGCCAGCAGTGACCCCGGGACAGGGCATACCGGGGAGCTGTTTTTT. Its translation: CASSDPGTGHTGELFF. This chain uses TRBV10-1 with TRBJ2-2, with 9 bases that match TRBD1. With 3 bases clipped from V and 5 bases from J, the junction kept 7 bases outside the gene matches. The CDR3 spans 16 residues. Germline CDR1 reads WNHNN; CDR2 reads SYGVQD (reference sequence).

This chain uses TRBV10-3 with TRBJ2-3, with TRBD1 identical over 9 bases. The CDR3 has 14 amino acids. Per the germline V gene, CDR1 is ENHRY and CDR2 is SYGVKD. V shed 5 bases and J 4 bases; nucleotides not matched to a gene: 4. CDR3 protein: CAISSDRGADTQYF. As DNA, the CDR3 is TGTGCCATCAGTTCGGACAGGGGCGCAGATACGCAGTATTTT.

V and J are TRBV9 and TRBJ2-1, with D possibly TRBD2 on 6 matching bases. Germline values: CDR1 SGDLS, CDR2 YYNGEE. This CDR3 has 15 residues. V was cut by 4 bases and J by 8 bases, with 19 bases left in between. CDR3 nucleotide sequence: TGTGCCAGCAGCCTTAGCGGAACCCCCCGGGATGAGCAGTTCTTC. It encodes CASSLSGTPRDEQFF.

This clone was observed once. The chain combines TRBV27 with TRBJ1-1; 8 nucleotides agree with TRBD1. This CDR3 is 15 amino acids long. Germline values: CDR1 MNHEY, CDR2 SMNVEV (reference sequence). After removal of 6 bases from V and 1 base from J, the junction contained 7 bases not matched to a gene. The CDR3 nucleotides are TGTGCCAGCAGAACCAGGGGGCGCAGGAACACTGAAGCTTTCTTT. Residues: CASRTRGRRNTEAFF.

The J gene is TRBJ2-5, the V gene TRBV7-2; 7 bases line up with TRBD1. Germline V lookup: CDR1 SGHTA, CDR2 FQGNSA. V gave up 3 bases and J gave up 1 base; unmatched junction bases: 2. The CDR3 length is 14 residues. The CDR3 nucleotides read TGTGCCAGCAGCTTCCGGACAGGCCAAGAGACCCAGTACTTC. Its translation is CASSFRTGQETQYF.

This sequence joins TRBV7-2 and TRBJ1-2, with D possibly being TRBD1 (6 bases). CDR3 length equals 16 residues. The germline gives CDR1 SGHTA, CDR2 FQGNSA. The ends were cut back, 4 bases at V and 3 bases at J, with 18 bases in the middle. The CDR3, as DNA: TGTGCCAGCAGCTCGGTTTACAGGGCCCCTTACTATGGCTACACCTTC. It specifies CASSSVYRAPYYGYTF.

V is TRBV27 and J is TRBJ2-3; TRBD2 matches at 10 bases. V lost 0 bases and J lost 4; bases outside the gene matches: 7. Germline V gene lookup returns CDR1 MNHEY and CDR2 SMNVEV (reference sequence). This CDR3 spans 17 amino acids. The CDR3 DNA is TGTGCCAGCAGTTTATCGTCACTAGCGGGAAAGGCAGATACGCAGTATTTT. As protein: CASSLSSLAGKADTQYF.

A single count supports this clone. The chain carries TRBV12-3 or TRBV12-4 and TRBJ2-3; D is unresolved. The CDR3 extends over 12 amino acids. Trimming left V 3 bases short and J 4 bases short, with 5 bases between. The CDR3 DNA follows: TGTGCCAGCAGTTTCATAGCAGATACGCAGTATTTT. It specifies CASSFIADTQYF.

The chain links TRBV4-2 to TRBJ2-5, with 7 bases aligning to TRBD1. The CDR3 runs to 13 residues. Germline values: CDR1 LGHNA, CDR2 YNFKEQ. J gave up 2 bases and V 8 bases, and 5 bases lay outside the gene matches. The CDR3 DNA follows: TGTGCCAGCTCGTTGGGACAGCAAGAGACCCAGTACTTC. Its translation: CASSLGQQETQYF.

CDR3 DNA: TGTGCCAGCAGACCGCTGGGGGGAGAATCACCCCTCCACTTT. Translated: CASRPLGGESPLHF. This chain links TRBV6-5 with TRBJ1-6, with D maybe TRBD1 (5 bases). The germline V gene encodes CDR1 MNHEY and CDR2 SVGAGI. Trimming removed 6 bases at V and 10 bases at J, with 16 bases between. The CDR3 runs to 14 residues.

The chain couples TRBV4-1 to TRBJ1-2; 8 positions match TRBD1. CDR1 is MGHRA and CDR2 is YSYEKL in the germline V gene. This CDR3 has 16 amino acids. J was trimmed by 0 bases and V by 4 bases; bases with no gene match: 7. The CDR3 loop is CASSRDRGTPNYGYTF. CDR3 nucleotides: TGCGCCAGCAGCCGAGACAGGGGAACTCCTAACTATGGCTACACCTTC.

About this clone itself: Additional DNA sequences in this sample encode the identical CDR3. V usage is TRBV7-2 and J usage is TRBJ2-5; 12 bases are shared with TRBD2. This CDR3 spans 15 amino acids. The V gene end was trimmed by 5 bases and the J gene end by 5 bases; junction bases not matched to a gene: 6. From germline, CDR1 is SGHTA and CDR2 FQGNSA. The CDR3 DNA reads TGTGCCAGCAGCACACTAGCGGGAGGAAGGGAGACCCAGTACTTC. Residues: CASSTLAGGRETQYF. Full variable domain (rest looked up from reference TRBV7-2 and TRBJ2-5): GAGVSQSPSNKVTEKGKDVELRCDPISGHTALYWYRQSLGQGLEFLIYFQGNSAPDKSGLPSDRFSAERTGGSVSTLTIQRTQQEDSAVYLCASSTLAGGRETQYFGPGTRLLVL.

The chain carries TRBV5-1 and TRBJ2-2; 9 nucleotides match TRBD1. Per the germline V gene, CDR1 is SGHRS and CDR2 is YFSETQ. This CDR3 contains 18 residues. The ends lost 1 base at V and 6 bases at J; junction bases unmatched: 13. This CDR3 is CASSLKWWGQGMAGELFF. As DNA, the CDR3 is TGCGCCAGCAGCTTGAAGTGGTGGGGACAGGGCATGGCCGGGGAGCTGTTTTTT.